These 11 T cell receptor beta chains originate from one sample sequenced in a study of cytomegalovirus exposure and HLA in healthy donors. Vbeta (60) and Jbeta (13) primers were used in the PCR. The table came from immunoSEQ multiplex PCR; TCRdb's copy has only in-frame clones and leaves some out. The sample lists around 140,000 clones, 80% occurring once. What was sequenced was PBMCs. The receptors here all came from a man aged 35 to 55 in good health and CMV-seronegative.

The gene calls are TRBV7-2 and TRBJ1-1; 8 bases map to TRBD1. J lost 1 base, V lost 5 bases, and 3 bases had no gene match. Per germline, CDR1 SGHTA and CDR2 FQGNSA. The CDR3 runs 14 residues. CDR3 region: CASSIQGGNTEAFF. Written as DNA, the CDR3 is TGTGCCAGCAGCATACAGGGGGGGAACACTGAAGCTTTCTTT.

With regard to this clone: The junction departs from the called germline gene at one end, perhaps through a read error. The V and J genes are TRBV9 and TRBJ1-1; D gene unclear. The CDR3 length is 14 residues. Germline V gives CDR1 SGDLS, CDR2 YYNGEE. CDR3 protein: CASSVGAGNTVAFF. As DNA, the CDR3 is TGTGCCAGCAGCGTAGGCGCAGGAAACACTGTAGCTTTCTTT.

V is TRBV7-8 and J is TRBJ2-5; weak D call: TRBD2 (5 bases). Germline values: CDR1 SGHVS, CDR2 FQNEAQ. The CDR3 is 16 residues long. Trimming took 2 bases from V and 1 from J, leaving 14 bases between them. The CDR3 DNA reads as TGTGCCAGCAGCTTATATGCGGGCGGGCTCCAAGAGACCCAGTACTTC. Translation gives CASSLYAGGLQETQYF.

This clone is a singleton in its sample. The chain is built from TRBV29-1 and TRBJ1-1; 9 positions match TRBD1. CDR1 is SQVTM, CDR2 ANQGSEA, per germline. Unmatched junction bases numbered 15, after V lost 3 bases and J lost 4 bases. The CDR3 runs to 17 residues. The CDR3 here is CSVETAGDRVKGTEAFF. The DNA for the CDR3 is TGCAGCGTTGAGACCGCAGGGGACAGGGTTAAGGGCACTGAAGCTTTCTTT.

The chain couples TRBV7-8 to TRBJ1-1; maybe TRBD1 (6 bases). This CDR3 spans 15 amino acids. Per the germline V gene, CDR1 is SGHVS and CDR2 is FQNEAQ. The V end was cut by 1 base, the J end by 10 bases, with 19 bases between. CDR3 sequence reads: CASSLGTAGVHGAFF. The CDR3 nucleotides are TGTGCCAGCAGCTTAGGGACCGCAGGGGTCCATGGAGCTTTCTTT.

This chain links TRBV7-6 with TRBJ1-6; 8 positions match TRBD1. Trimming took 7 bases from V and 8 from J; bases not matched to a gene: 10. CDR1 and CDR2 from the germline V gene are SGHVS and FNYEAQ. This CDR3 contains 15 residues. DNA of the CDR3: TGTGCCAGCACCCCGACAGGGGCCGGGGATTCACCCCTCCACTTT. This translates into CASTPTGAGDSPLHF. The whole variable domain, filled in from reference TRBV7-6 and TRBJ1-6, reads GAGVSQSPRYKVTKRGQDVALRCDPISGHVSLYWYRQALGQGPEFLTYFNYEAQQDKSGLPNDRFSAERPEGSISTLTIQRTEQRDSAMYRCASTPTGAGDSPLHFGNGTRLTVT.

This sequence joins TRBV6-5 and TRBJ1-2; 10 bases match TRBD1. This CDR3 region has 15 residues. V lost 7 bases, J lost 2 bases, and 7 bases stayed unmatched. CDR1 and CDR2 from the germline V gene are MNHEY and SVGAGI. The CDR3 sequence is CASKQPGQGNYGYTF. The CDR3 region has the DNA TGTGCCAGCAAACAACCGGGACAGGGGAACTATGGCTACACCTTC.

CDR3 DNA: TGCGCCAGCAGTATCGGGGGGGCCGGTGGCTACACCTTC. This translates into CASSIGGAGGYTF. The chain is built from TRBV5-1 and TRBJ1-2, with D possibly being TRBD1 (6 bases). The CDR3 length is 13 residues. Trimming took 5 bases from V and 7 from J, leaving 15 bases between them. CDR1 and CDR2 from the germline V gene are SGHRS and YFSETQ.

The V gene is TRBV11-2, the J gene TRBJ1-2; D is possibly TRBD1 (5 bases). V was clipped by 5 bases and J by 10 bases, with 17 bases between them. The germline V gene has CDR1 SGHAT and CDR2 FQNNGV. This CDR3 spans 13 amino acids. The CDR3 nucleotides read TGTGCCAGCAGCCCCCGTGGTGTAGGGGCCTACACCTTC. As protein: CASSPRGVGAYTF.

This clone came up a few times. The CDR3 loop is CASSRDRGSYEQYF. CDR3 in DNA: TGTGCCAGCAGCCGCGACAGGGGCTCCTACGAGCAGTACTTC. V gene TRBV7-8 combines with J gene TRBJ2-7; TRBD1 matches 8 bases. The V gene's germline CDR1 is SGHVS and CDR2 FQNEAQ. The CDR3 loop spans 14 amino acids. The J segment lost 0 bases and the V segment lost 5 bases, leaving 3 bases of the junction unmatched. Using reference TRBV7-8 and TRBJ2-7 for the parts outside the CDR3, the full variable domain is GAGVSQSPRYKVAKRGQDVALRCDPISGHVSLFWYQQALGQGPEFLTYFQNEAQLDKSGLPSDRFFAERPEGSVSTLKIQRTQQEDSAVYLCASSRDRGSYEQYFGPGTRLTVT.

The gene calls are TRBV18 and TRBJ2-7; 8 bases map to TRBD2. This CDR3 spans 17 amino acids. V shed 3 bases, J shed 9 bases, and the junction held 19 bases outside the gene matches. The germline V gene encodes CDR1 KGHSH and CDR2 LQKENI. The CDR3 region is CASSPRPNTGTGGGQYF. In nucleotides, the CDR3 is TGTGCCAGCTCACCCCGCCCAAACACCGGGACCGGGGGGGGGCAGTACTTC.